This T cell receptor beta chain comes out of a study of T-cell reconstitution after alpha-beta-depleted transplantation in children. General study points: T-cell counts and diversity at one year following transplant were attributed mainly to newly produced T cells. About two months after transplant, alpha-beta T cells reportedly came from several hundred expanded graft clones.

This clonotype has just a few counts. Its antigen is unknown. During its preparation, the TCRbeta library received unique molecular identifiers. TCRdb used MiXCR to reprocess the PCR reads, holding one entry per CDR3 protein. This repertoire shows just over 950,000 distinct CDR3 sequences, 25% to 35% found once; its top ten account for 28%. The starting material was PBMCs, mostly from graft donor cells, obtained 360 days after TCRalphabeta/CD19-depleted stem cell transplant. This TCR came from a boy under two years old who had a stem cell transplant for SCID, so the T cells may come from the graft donor.

The CDR3 nucleotides are TGTGCCAGCAGCCACTCTTTAGGGGCTACGTGGTACTTC. It encodes CASSHSLGATWYF. The chain links TRBV3-1 to TRBJ2-5, with D possibly TRBD1 on 5 matching bases. The CDR3 runs to 13 residues. Germline loops: CDR1 LGHDT, CDR2 YNNKEL (reference sequence). Trimming took 3 bases from V and 13 from J, leaving 18 bases between them.